This passage covers 32 T cell receptor beta chains from one sample sequenced in a study of T cell responses to AZD1222 COVID-19 vaccine. The assay was immunoSEQ multiplex PCR, and TCRdb's table has in-frame clones only and misses some. The data hold fewer than 20,000 clones, with about 87% observed a single time. Specimen: peripheral blood, collected 28 days after the second AZD1222 dose. The receptors derive from an adult who received the AZD1222 COVID-19 vaccine.

Notes on this clone: At one of its ends the junction is not consistent with the germline gene, which may arise from a read error. The V call is TRBV27, the J call TRBJ2-1; 9 bases align to TRBD1. CDR1 is MNHEY and CDR2 is SMNVEV in the germline V gene (reference sequence). This CDR3 spans 17 amino acids. The CDR3 sequence: CASSLSPGQGGYNEQFF. CDR3 sequence (DNA): TGTGCCAGCAGTCTATCCCCGGGACAGGGTGGTTACAATGAGCAGTTCTTC.

This CDR3 is CASSTQGRVYNEQFF. CDR3 sequence (DNA): TGTGCCAGTAGTACACAGGGAAGGGTTTACAATGAGCAGTTCTTC. The chain carries TRBV19 and TRBJ2-1, with a weak D call TRBD1 (6 bases). Germline V gives CDR1 LNHDA, CDR2 SQIVND (reference sequence). Trimming shortened V by 4 bases and J by 4 bases, and 14 bases separated the two germline ends. The CDR3 runs 15 residues.

The genes are TRBV5-1 and TRBJ2-7; 7 positions agree with TRBD2. This CDR3 region has 14 residues. Germline loops: CDR1 SGHRS, CDR2 YFSETQ. Losses at the gene ends were 1 base for V and 2 bases for J; bases not matched to a gene: 3. DNA for the CDR3: TGCGCCAGCAGCTTGTTGGGGGGGACCTACGAGCAGTACTTC. The encoded protein is CASSLLGGTYEQYF.

V is TRBV2 and J is TRBJ2-1; D gene ambiguous. V dropped 0 bases and J dropped 12 bases, with 12 bases sitting between them. In germline, CDR1 is SNHLY, CDR2 FYNNEI. The CDR3 extends over 13 amino acids. CDR3 in amino acids: CASSEAPPDGQFF. The CDR3 bases are TGTGCCAGCAGTGAAGCGCCTCCGGATGGGCAGTTCTTC. The variable domain in full, completed from reference TRBV2 and TRBJ2-1, reads EPEVTQTPSHQVTQMGQEVILRCVPISNHLYFYWYRQILGQKVEFLVSFYNNEISEKSEIFDDQFSVERPDGSNFTLKIRSTKLEDSAMYFCASSEAPPDGQFFGPGTRLTVL.

This clone was seen more than once but under ten times. This sequence joins TRBV7-2 and TRBJ1-6; 8 nucleotides align to TRBD1. Germline loops: CDR1 SGHTA, CDR2 FQGNSA. The CDR3 loop spans 13 amino acids. Losses at the gene ends were 5 bases for V and 9 bases for J; bases not matched to a gene: 3. As DNA, the CDR3 is TGTGCCAGCAGCAGGGACAGGTTTTCACCCCTCCACTTT. Translated: CASSRDRFSPLHF.

V gene TRBV28 combines with J gene TRBJ1-6; D not resolved. Per the germline V gene, CDR1 is MDHEN and CDR2 is SYDVKM. The CDR3 spans 14 residues. The V end was cut by 3 bases, the J end by 8 bases, with 11 bases between. The CDR3 DNA reads TGTGCCAGCAGTTTCCGGGGAAGGGATTCACCCCTCCACTTT. It translates to CASSFRGRDSPLHF.

V is TRBV7-9 and J is TRBJ2-2; D unresolved. CDR3 length: 14 residues. V lost 1 base to trimming and J lost 3 bases, with 6 bases between them. CDR1 and CDR2 (germline): SEHNR, FQNEAQ (reference sequence). The CDR3 region is CASSLGQYTGELFF. Written as DNA, the CDR3 is TGTGCCAGCAGCTTAGGGCAGTACACCGGGGAGCTGTTTTTT.

A note on this clone: One end of the junction varies from germline; a read error may be responsible. The CDR3: CASSLEGNTEAFF. CDR3 nucleotides: TGTGCCAGTAGTTTAGAAGGGAACACTGAAGCTTTCTTT. This chain uses TRBV19 with TRBJ1-1; D not certain. This CDR3 region has 13 residues. Germline assignment: CDR1 LNHDA and CDR2 SQIVND (reference sequence).

The gene calls are TRBV5-4 and TRBJ1-1; no reliable D call. The V and J ends lost 0 bases and 1 base respectively, with 10 bases between them. Germline V gene sequence: CDR1 SGHNT, CDR2 YYREEE (reference sequence). The CDR3 covers 15 residues. The CDR3, as DNA: TGTGCCAGCAGCTTGGTAGGGCGGGGGAACACTGAAGCTTTCTTT. The encoded protein is CASSLVGRGNTEAFF. Variable domain in full (rest from reference TRBV5-4 and TRBJ1-1): ETGVTQSPTHLIKTRGQQVTLRCSSQSGHNTVSWYQQALGQGPQFIFQYYREEENGRGNFPPRFSGLQFPNYSSELNVNALELDDSALYLCASSLVGRGNTEAFFGQGTRLTVV.

This chain joins TRBV2 and TRBJ2-6; D unclear. In germline, CDR1 is SNHLY, CDR2 FYNNEI. Trimming took 5 bases from V and 0 from J, leaving 8 bases between them. The CDR3 consists of 15 residues. The CDR3 is CASSIGSSGANVLTF. The CDR3 DNA is TGTGCCAGCAGTATCGGATCCTCTGGGGCCAACGTCCTGACTTTC.

V gene TRBV9 combines with J gene TRBJ1-1, with D possibly TRBD1 on 5 matching bases. The CDR3 is made up of 14 amino acids. CDR1 SGDLS and CDR2 YYNGEE come from the germline V gene. V was shortened by 0 bases and J by 6 bases, with 12 bases between the two germline ends. Written as DNA, the CDR3 is TGTGCCAGCAGCGTAGTGCTGGGGGGGGCTGAAGCTTTCTTT. It yields the protein CASSVVLGGAEAFF.

The chain is built from TRBV28 and TRBJ2-7; D not resolved. Germline CDR1 reads MDHEN; CDR2 reads SYDVKM. Trimming removed 6 bases at V and 8 bases at J, with 17 bases between. This CDR3 has 13 residues. The CDR3 nucleotides are TGTGCCAGCAGGATAGCCAGCAGTAAAAAGCAGTACTTC. It yields the protein CASRIASSKKQYF.

The chain couples TRBV3-1 (or the pseudogene TRBV3-2) to TRBJ2-2, with D maybe TRBD2 (6 bases). This CDR3 spans 19 amino acids. The germline gives CDR1 LGHDT, CDR2 YNNKEL (reference sequence). Deletions cut 4 bases from V and 0 bases from J, with 21 bases between. This chain's CDR3 is CASSPPMIADTSNTGELFF. CDR3 coding DNA: TGTGCCAGCAGCCCCCCGATGATAGCGGACACCTCGAACACCGGGGAGCTGTTTTTT.

Concerning this clone: One end of the junction varies from germline; a read error may be responsible. This chain joins TRBV3-1 (or the pseudogene TRBV3-2) and TRBJ2-7; D may be TRBD1 (5 bases). Germline CDR1 reads LGHDT; CDR2 reads YNNKEL (reference sequence). This CDR3 is 11 amino acids long. The CDR3 DNA follows: TGTGCCAGCAGCCAAGATGGAAGGGGCCACTTC. Translated, it gives CASSQDGRGHF.

This rearrangement joins TRBV7-2 to TRBJ2-7, with 12 bases fitting TRBD2. Germline CDR1 and CDR2: SGHTA and FQGNSA. The CDR3 has 15 amino acids. The V and J ends lost 5 bases and 5 bases, in that order; junction bases with no gene match: 7. The CDR3 is CASSPRLAGEHEQYF. The CDR3 region has the DNA TGTGCCAGCAGCCCAAGACTAGCGGGAGAACACGAGCAGTACTTC.

This chain joins TRBV4-2 and TRBJ2-1; 8 bases match TRBD2. Germline loops: CDR1 LGHNA, CDR2 YNFKEQ. V lost 4 bases and J lost 2; bases outside the gene matches: 10. The CDR3 loop spans 17 amino acids. Here the CDR3 reads CASSPGGGGGTYNEQFF. The CDR3 nucleotides read TGTGCCAGCAGCCCGGGAGGGGGGGGAGGTACCTACAATGAGCAGTTCTTC.

The chain carries TRBV5-1 and TRBJ2-3; TRBD1 matches 9 bases. Germline assignment: CDR1 SGHRS and CDR2 YFSETQ. J lost 5 bases, V lost 1 base, and 2 bases had no gene match. The CDR3 spans 14 residues. The CDR3 sequence is CASSLNRGQDTQYF. CDR3 bases: TGCGCCAGCAGCTTGAACAGGGGGCAAGATACGCAGTATTTT.

V gene TRBV2 combines with J gene TRBJ1-1; D is unclear. CDR1 is SNHLY, CDR2 FYNNEI, per germline. The CDR3 extends over 14 amino acids. V was cut by 8 bases and J by 5 bases, with 18 bases left in between. In DNA form, the CDR3 reads TGTGCCAGCCTACCGAGCGAGGTTTTGACTGAAGCTTTCTTT. Protein product: CASLPSEVLTEAFF.

This chain joins TRBV23-1 and TRBJ2-5, with TRBD1 matching 10 bases. TRBV23-1 is an ORF, with its function uncertain. This CDR3 is 17 amino acids long. Germline trimming cut 3 bases from V and 0 bases from J; bases unmatched to any gene: 7. The CDR3 loop reads CASSQPGQGLYQETQYF. The CDR3 bases are TGCGCCAGCAGTCAGCCGGGACAGGGGTTGTACCAAGAGACCCAGTACTTC.

The chain has TRBV3-1 (or the pseudogene TRBV3-2) and TRBJ2-3; D unresolved. This CDR3 comprises 14 residues. V gave up 1 base and J gave up 3 bases, with 8 bases separating them. Germline V CDR1 and CDR2: LGHDT, YNNKEL (reference sequence). Here the CDR3 reads CASSQGWSTDTQYF. CDR3 sequence (DNA): TGTGCCAGCAGCCAAGGCTGGTCGACAGATACGCAGTATTTT.

This clone appeared a single time. This CDR3 is CASSYEKLFF. DNA of the CDR3: TGTGCCAGCAGCTATGAAAAACTGTTTTTT. The chain has TRBV27 and TRBJ1-4; D unclear. Trimming shortened V by 6 bases and J by 6 bases, and 2 bases separated the two germline ends. CDR1 and CDR2 (germline): MNHEY, SMNVEV (reference sequence). The CDR3 totals 10 residues. The entire variable domain, with the rest obtained from reference TRBV27 and TRBJ1-4, is as follows: EAQVTQNPRYLITVTGKKLTVTCSQNMNHEYMSWYRQDPGLGLRQIYYSMNVEVTDKGDVPEGYKVSRKEKRNFPLILESPSPNQTSLYFCASSYEKLFFGSGTQLSVL.

Here the CDR3 DNA reads TGTGCCAGCAGCCGCGCGACAGTCCAAGAGACCCAGTACTTC. Amino acids: CASSRATVQETQYF. V is TRBV5-5 and J is TRBJ2-5; possible D gene TRBD1, 5 bases. Germline values: CDR1 SGHKS, CDR2 YYEKEE (reference sequence). Trimming removed 4 bases from V and 1 base from J, with 11 bases in between. There are 14 residues in the CDR3.

The genes are TRBV4-1 and TRBJ2-1; 8 bases are shared with TRBD1. The CDR3 has 15 amino acids. Germline loops: CDR1 MGHRA, CDR2 YSYEKL. The V and J ends lost 3 bases and 8 bases, in that order; junction bases with no gene match: 9. In DNA, the CDR3 is TGCGCCAGCAGCCACCCGGACAGGGCACTCGATGAGCAGTTCTTC. This gives the protein CASSHPDRALDEQFF.

The chain recombines TRBV27 with TRBJ2-1; D might be TRBD2 (6 bases). Germline V lookup: CDR1 MNHEY, CDR2 SMNVEV (reference sequence). CDR3 length: 13 residues. The V gene lost 3 bases and the J gene lost 7 bases, with 10 bases spanning the gap. The CDR3 DNA reads as TGTGCCAGCAGTTTCGTCGGGGGTAATGAGCAGTTCTTC. It translates to CASSFVGGNEQFF.

The genes are TRBV3-1 (or the pseudogene TRBV3-2) and TRBJ1-2; TRBD1 is a possible D gene (5 bases). The CDR3 is made up of 16 amino acids. Between the trimmed V and J ends, which lost 0 bases and 6 bases, there was a span of 17 bases. Germline V gene data show CDR1 as LGHDT and CDR2 as YNNKEL (reference sequence). The CDR3 DNA reads as TGTGCCAGCAGCCAAGATGTGTCAGGGTCGTTAGATGGCTACACCTTC. It specifies CASSQDVSGSLDGYTF.

The chain links TRBV19 to TRBJ2-1; D is undetermined. V was shortened by 1 base and J by 8 bases, with 12 bases between the two germline ends. The CDR3 spans 14 residues. Germline lookup yields CDR1 LNHDA and CDR2 SQIVND (reference sequence). The CDR3 coding sequence is TGTGCCAGTAGTATAGGTTATGCATCGGATGAGCAGTTCTTC. It yields the protein CASSIGYASDEQFF.

V is TRBV9 and J is TRBJ2-5; D gene uncertain. V was shortened by 3 bases and J by 5 bases, with 11 bases between the two germline ends. Germline V gene data show CDR1 as SGDLS and CDR2 as YYNGEE. The length of the CDR3 is 13 residues. The CDR3 loop reads CASSGGPQETQYF. The CDR3 DNA is TGTGCCAGCAGCGGAGGCCCGCAGGAGACCCAGTACTTC.

The genes are TRBV5-5 and TRBJ2-7; TRBD1 matches at 9 bases. The germline V gene has CDR1 SGHKS and CDR2 YYEKEE (reference sequence). The CDR3 is 15 residues long. J was trimmed by 6 bases and V by 7 bases; bases with no gene match: 14. The CDR3: CASAQLQGAQSEQYF. The CDR3 coding sequence is TGTGCCAGCGCCCAACTACAGGGGGCGCAGTCCGAGCAGTACTTC.

V usage is TRBV27 and J usage is TRBJ2-3; D is unclear. Trimming removed 5 bases from V and 5 bases from J, with 11 bases in between. The CDR3 loop spans 13 amino acids. Germline CDR1 reads MNHEY; CDR2 reads SMNVEV (reference sequence). The CDR3: CASSISWLDTQYF. Here the CDR3 DNA reads TGTGCCAGCAGTATAAGTTGGTTAGATACGCAGTATTTT.

The genes are TRBV7-2 and TRBJ1-5; D is unresolved. This CDR3 region has 13 residues. The germline V gene has CDR1 SGHTA and CDR2 FQGNSA. V gave up 3 bases and J gave up 3 bases, with 6 bases separating them. CDR3: CASSLGINQPQHF. The CDR3 nucleotides are TGTGCCAGCAGCTTGGGGATCAATCAGCCCCAGCATTTT.

V gene TRBV2 combines with J gene TRBJ1-2, with D hard to call. The germline CDR1 and CDR2 sequences are SNHLY and FYNNEI. V shed 5 bases and J shed 4 bases, with 8 bases lying between them. This CDR3 is built from 12 residues. Here the CDR3 DNA reads TGTGCCAGCAGTCCCGCGATCTATGGCTACACCTTC. Translating it yields CASSPAIYGYTF.

The chain has TRBV19 and TRBJ1-1; 7 bases are a match to TRBD1. The ends lost 3 bases at V and 5 bases at J; junction bases unmatched: 15. The germline V gene encodes CDR1 LNHDA and CDR2 SQIVND (reference sequence). This CDR3 has 17 amino acids. The CDR3 loop is CASSMGARQGGSTEAFF. CDR3 DNA: TGTGCCAGTAGTATGGGGGCCCGACAGGGAGGGAGTACTGAAGCTTTCTTT.